The T cell receptor beta chain under discussion was sequenced for a study of graft-versus-host responses after intestinal transplantation. Whole-study results and caveats: The authors found GvH clones in recipient marrow, some appearing first in ileum or blood.

The CDR3 has 12 residues. Germline CDR1 reads MNHNS; CDR2 reads SASEGT. Trimming took off 10 bases at V and 5 bases at J, with 14 bases between the two ends. With respect to this clone: Antigen: not known.

Produced via immunoSEQ multiplex PCR; TCRdb's table is partial and in-frame only. Of more than 65,000 clones in the sample, 91% were seen once. The origin of this receptor is a human donor who was the organ donor for an intestinal transplant. The sequencing used unstimulated CD8+ T cells sorted from spleen or lymph node cells, collected before transplant. This chain links TRBV6-1 with TRBJ2-5, with D tentatively TRBD1 (5 bases). The CDR3 sequence is CATSRVGETQYF. In DNA form, the CDR3 reads TGTGCCACCTCCAGGGTAGGGGAGACCCAGTACTTC.